One sample yielded the 5 T cell receptor beta chains listed below, sequenced in a study of cytomegalovirus exposure and HLA in healthy donors. Measured with immunoSEQ multiplex PCR; TCRdb has only the in-frame clones, and not every one. The table records around 150,000 clones, 70% to 85% of them present only once. The sample was PBMCs. These receptor sequences come from a man aged 25 to 45 in good health and CMV-seropositive.

CDR3 protein: CASIGSGRYEQYF. In DNA form, the CDR3 reads TGTGCCAGCATAGGGAGCGGGAGATACGAGCAGTACTTC. V and J are TRBV6-6 and TRBJ2-7; 8 bases are a match to TRBD2. This CDR3 spans 13 amino acids. V shed 7 bases and J 4 bases; nucleotides not matched to a gene: 6. CDR1 MNHNY and CDR2 SVGAGI come from the germline V gene (reference sequence).

The chain joins TRBV29-1 to TRBJ2-1, with 11 bases lining up with TRBD2. CDR3 length equals 13 residues. The V and J ends lost 6 bases and 7 bases, in that order; junction bases with no gene match: 5. Germline CDR1 is SQVTM and CDR2 is ANQGSEA. Here the CDR3 reads CSVVAGGPNEQFF. CDR3 bases: TGCAGCGTGGTAGCGGGAGGGCCAAATGAGCAGTTCTTC.

This clone was picked up a small number of times. The CDR3 DNA is TGTGCCAGCAGGGGTCAGGGGAACTATGGCTACACCTTC. Residues: CASRGQGNYGYTF. V is TRBV2 and J is TRBJ1-2, with a possible D match to TRBD1 (6 bases). The ends were cut back, 6 bases at V and 2 bases at J, with 10 bases in the middle. Germline V gene data show CDR1 as SNHLY and CDR2 as FYNNEI. CDR3 size: 13 residues.

The chain is built from TRBV6-6 and TRBJ1-2, with D possibly matching TRBD1 (5 bases). The length of the CDR3 is 13 residues. In germline, CDR1 is MNHNY, CDR2 SVGAGI (reference sequence). V lost 6 bases to trimming and J lost 1 base, with 9 bases between them. CDR3 coding DNA: TGTGCCAGCAGGGGGCGGGGTAACTATGGCTACACCTTC. It specifies CASRGRGNYGYTF.

V usage is TRBV6-6 and J usage is TRBJ2-7, with D possibly TRBD1 on 6 matching bases. CDR1 is MNHNY, CDR2 SVGAGI, per germline (reference sequence). The V gene lost 6 bases and the J gene lost 7 bases, with 22 bases spanning the gap. The CDR3 contains 15 residues. The CDR3 region has the DNA TGTGCCAGCAGGGCCGCCCGGGGACACGCGACGGAGCAGTACTTC. Encoded protein: CASRAARGHATEQYF.